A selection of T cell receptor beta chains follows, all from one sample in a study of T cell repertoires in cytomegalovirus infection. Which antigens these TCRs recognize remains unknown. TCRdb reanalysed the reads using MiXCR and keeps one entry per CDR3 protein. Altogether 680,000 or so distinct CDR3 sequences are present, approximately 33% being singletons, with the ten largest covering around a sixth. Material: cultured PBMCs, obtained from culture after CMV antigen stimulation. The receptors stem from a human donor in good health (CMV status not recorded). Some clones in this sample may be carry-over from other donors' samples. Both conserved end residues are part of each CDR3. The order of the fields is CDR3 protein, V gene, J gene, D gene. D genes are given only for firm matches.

cdr3_aa: CATSRDSGDYPGLDTQYF
v_call: TRBV15
j_call: TRBJ2-3
d_call: .

cdr3_aa: CASSVPISGQPQHF
v_call: TRBV2
j_call: TRBJ1-5
d_call: .

cdr3_aa: CASKSPQETQYF
v_call: TRBV6-2/TRBV6-3
j_call: TRBJ2-5
d_call: .

cdr3_aa: CASSLGQGAFEQYF
v_call: TRBV7-2
j_call: TRBJ2-7
d_call: TRBD1

cdr3_aa: CRGRESTYNEQFF
v_call: TRBV20-1
j_call: TRBJ2-1
d_call: .

cdr3_aa: CASSRERGGYTF
v_call: TRBV12-3/TRBV12-4
j_call: TRBJ1-2
d_call: .

cdr3_aa: CASSLEGSGGNGEQFF
v_call: TRBV7-2
j_call: TRBJ2-1
d_call: TRBD2

cdr3_aa: CASSSGTSLGEQFF
v_call: TRBV5-1
j_call: TRBJ2-1
d_call: TRBD2

cdr3_aa: CASSYSNSMLRADTQYF
v_call: TRBV6-6
j_call: TRBJ2-3
d_call: .

cdr3_aa: CASSLAVGGNEQYF
v_call: TRBV7-9
j_call: TRBJ2-7
d_call: .

cdr3_aa: CASSPEVLEPQHF
v_call: TRBV2
j_call: TRBJ1-5
d_call: .

cdr3_aa: CASSPQGAAPEYEQYF
v_call: TRBV2
j_call: TRBJ2-7
d_call: TRBD1

cdr3_aa: CASQGAGNNEQFF
v_call: TRBV9
j_call: TRBJ2-1
d_call: .

cdr3_aa: CASSQAMGGSNYGYTF
v_call: TRBV4-2
j_call: TRBJ1-2
d_call: .

cdr3_aa: CASSQGQGVPNTQYF
v_call: TRBV18
j_call: TRBJ2-3
d_call: .

cdr3_aa: CASSEQRAGANVLTF
v_call: TRBV2
j_call: TRBJ2-6
d_call: .

cdr3_aa: CASSQAWTSGFGEQFF
v_call: TRBV4-3
j_call: TRBJ2-1
d_call: TRBD2

cdr3_aa: CASSSWGGSDLTFF
v_call: TRBV5-6
j_call: TRBJ1-1
d_call: .

cdr3_aa: CASSLPSGEGEKLFF
v_call: TRBV7-9
j_call: TRBJ1-4
d_call: .

cdr3_aa: CASRPSRIQETQYF
v_call: TRBV7-2
j_call: TRBJ2-5
d_call: .

cdr3_aa: CSAAGTGGNQPQHF
v_call: TRBV20-1
j_call: TRBJ1-5
d_call: TRBD1

cdr3_aa: CATRWSGRDTQYF
v_call: TRBV15
j_call: TRBJ2-3
d_call: .

cdr3_aa: CASSWGGASPVLF
v_call: TRBV7-9
j_call: TRBJ2-1
d_call: .

cdr3_aa: CASSRLTGAAETQYF
v_call: TRBV2
j_call: TRBJ2-5
d_call: TRBD1

cdr3_aa: CASSYGGSFGGSYEQYF
v_call: TRBV6-6
j_call: TRBJ2-7
d_call: .